This entry lists 18 T cell receptor beta chains sequenced from one sample in a study of regulatory T cells in long-lasting Graves disease. As for time point: newly diagnosed GD, antithyroid drugs for less than 3 months. From PBMCs, RNA was extracted and then used to make the TCR library. CDR3 regions were amplified by Arm-PCR using iRepertoire HTBI primers to build TCR beta libraries. TCRdb re-derived calls from the multiplex PCR reads in MiXCR, one entry per CDR3 protein. This table has a few hundred thousand distinct CDR3 sequences, roughly 21% appearing once. Sample: peripheral blood mononuclear cells (PBMCs), taken at new diagnosis, from a patient treated with antithyroid drugs. Receptors were obtained from a female donor with Graves disease.

In regard to this clonotype: This could be a read error, since a much larger clone is one nucleotide away. V gene TRBV27 combines with J gene TRBJ1-4; D might be TRBD1 (5 bases). The CDR3 runs to 13 residues. Germline CDR1 MNHEY, CDR2 SMNVEV (reference sequence). In DNA, the CDR3 is TGTGCCACCGCCGGGGGGGATAGTGAAAAACCGTTTTTT. Amino acid sequence: CATAGGDSEKPFF.

The genes are TRBV24-1 and TRBJ2-2, with TRBD2 matching over 8 bases. Germline loops: CDR1 KGHDR, CDR2 SFDVKD. V shed 0 bases and J 6 bases; nucleotides not matched to a gene: 5. The CDR3 covers 16 residues. Here the CDR3 reads CATSDLPSGHAGELFF. In DNA form, the CDR3 reads TGTGCCACCAGTGATTTGCCTAGCGGGCACGCCGGGGAGCTGTTTTTT.

The table lists this clonotype with a few counts. A much larger clonotype is one base distant, so this may be a read error. CDR3 residues: CASSLSAGEDTRYF. CDR3 coding DNA: TGTGCCAGCAGTTTGTCGGCGGGAGAGGATACGCGGTATTTT. The rearrangement joins TRBV12-3 or TRBV12-4 to TRBJ2-3; 7 bases agree with TRBD2. The CDR3 consists of 14 residues.

This clonotype has at least ten counts. This chain uses TRBV7-2 with TRBJ2-6; no clear D. The germline gives CDR1 SGHTA, CDR2 FQGNSA. The CDR3 spans 12 residues. V lost 5 bases and J 2 bases, leaving 1 base between the germline ends. The CDR3 bases are TGTGCCAGCAGCCCTGGGGCCAACGTCCTGACTTTC. It specifies CASSPGANVLTF.

V and J are TRBV28 and TRBJ2-7; 10 nucleotides line up with TRBD1. This CDR3 spans 15 amino acids. The germline gives CDR1 MDHEN, CDR2 SYDVKM. V gave up 6 bases and J gave up 4 bases; unmatched junction bases: 9. The CDR3 DNA is TGTGCCAGCAGCAGACAGGGGGCAACCAGGTACGAGCAGTACTTC. This gives the protein CASSRQGATRYEQYF. Variable domain in full (rest from reference TRBV28 and TRBJ2-7): DVKVTQSSRYLVKRTGEKVFLECVQDMDHENMFWYRQDPGLGLRLIYFSYDVKMKEKGDIPEGYSVSREKKERFSLILESASTNQTSMYLCASSRQGATRYEQYFGPGTRLTVT.

This clonotype was picked up many times. This chain connects TRBV2 to TRBJ2-3, with 8 bases identical to TRBD2. Germline V gene lookup returns CDR1 SNHLY and CDR2 FYNNEI. V trimming: 6 bases; J trimming: 0 bases; junction bases outside the gene matches: 8. The CDR3 spans 16 residues. The CDR3 nucleotides are TGTGCCAGCAGCTTAGCCGGGGGGGCTAGCACAGATACGCAGTATTTT. Protein: CASSLAGGASTDTQYF.

This clonotype showed up many times. The chain joins TRBV7-2 to TRBJ2-1; 7 bases are shared with TRBD1. The CDR3 has 14 residues. CDR1 is SGHTA and CDR2 is FQGNSA in the germline V gene. The trim removed 2 bases at V and 7 bases at J, leaving 5 bases unmatched. CDR3 nucleotide sequence: TGTGCCAGCAGCTTAACCGGGACAGCGAATGAGCAGTTCTTC. This translates into CASSLTGTANEQFF.

This chain uses TRBV7-2 with TRBJ2-1, with 9 positions matching TRBD2. The germline V gene encodes CDR1 SGHTA and CDR2 FQGNSA. After removal of 2 bases from V and 7 bases from J, the junction contained 9 bases not matched to a gene. The CDR3 has 16 amino acids. The CDR3 here is CASSLFGGGASNEQFF. The CDR3 DNA sequence: TGTGCCAGCAGCTTATTCGGCGGGGGGGCCTCAAATGAGCAGTTCTTC.

This clonotype has just a few counts. This sequence joins TRBV19 and TRBJ2-4; 10 bases fit TRBD2. This CDR3 has 15 amino acids. V gave up 7 bases and J gave up 8 bases; unmatched junction bases: 11. Germline values: CDR1 LNHDA, CDR2 SQIVND (reference sequence). The CDR3 nucleotides read TGTGCCAGTACGGGGGCTAGCGGGAGTCGGGACATTCAGTACTTC. It yields the protein CASTGASGSRDIQYF.

Many counts were recorded for this clonotype. The gene calls are TRBV28 and TRBJ2-1; 10 nucleotides agree with TRBD1. The junction had 4 bases not matched to a gene; V was cut back by 5 bases and J by 9 bases. Germline V gene sequence: CDR1 MDHEN, CDR2 SYDVKM. The CDR3 length is 13 residues. DNA of the CDR3: TGTGCCAGCAGTCGGACAGGGGGAAGTGAGCAGTTCTTC. Translating it yields CASSRTGGSEQFF.

This clonotype was observed many times. The rearrangement joins TRBV6-5 to TRBJ2-1, with 7 bases that match TRBD1. The V segment lost 0 bases and the J segment 4 bases; nucleotides outside the gene matches: 6. This CDR3 has 16 amino acids. Germline CDR1 and CDR2: MNHEY and SVGAGI. As DNA, the CDR3 is TGTGCCAGCAGTTACTCCCGGGACAGCTCATACAATGAGCAGTTCTTC. It translates to CASSYSRDSSYNEQFF.

Ten or more counts support this clonotype. The genes are TRBV6-1 and TRBJ2-1; 14 bases match TRBD2. Germline-derived CDR1 and CDR2 are MNHNS and SASEGT. This CDR3 contains 16 residues. Germline trimming cut 7 bases from V and 4 bases from J; bases unmatched to any gene: 6. The CDR3 DNA follows: TGTGCCAGCACACAGACTAGCGGGGGGGCTTACAATGAGCAGTTCTTC. Translated: CASTQTSGGAYNEQFF.

The sample holds one count of this clonotype. V usage is TRBV20-1 and J usage is TRBJ2-3; tentatively, D is TRBD2 (6 bases). Germline assignment: CDR1 DFQATT and CDR2 SNEGSKA (reference sequence). Trimming took 6 bases from V and 0 from J, leaving 10 bases between them. The CDR3 consists of 13 residues. This CDR3 reads CSAESGSTDTQYF. CDR3 nucleotide sequence: TGCAGTGCCGAAAGCGGGAGCACAGATACGCAGTATTTT.

This sequence joins TRBV27 and TRBJ1-2; 7 bases are a match to TRBD1. Germline V CDR1 and CDR2: MNHEY, SMNVEV (reference sequence). Germline trimming cut 8 bases from V and 8 bases from J; bases unmatched to any gene: 11. The CDR3 spans 13 residues. This CDR3 is CASGPNRGEGYTF. CDR3 in DNA: TGTGCCAGCGGGCCGAACAGGGGCGAGGGCTACACCTTC.

V gene TRBV12-3 or TRBV12-4 combines with J gene TRBJ2-2; perhaps TRBD1 as D (5 bases). V lost 2 bases to trimming and J lost 7 bases, with 5 bases between them. This CDR3 is built from 12 residues. The CDR3 spells CASSLQGGELFF. As DNA, the CDR3 is TGTGCCAGCAGTTTACAGGGCGGGGAGCTGTTTTTT.

The chain links TRBV28 to TRBJ2-7; D is possibly TRBD2 (6 bases). The CDR3 spans 15 residues. Trimming pared 6 bases from V and 5 bases from J, leaving 20 bases between. Germline values: CDR1 MDHEN, CDR2 SYDVKM. The CDR3 loop reads CASSPPGDWGNEQYF. CDR3 DNA sequence: TGTGCCAGCAGCCCTCCGGGGGACTGGGGCAACGAGCAGTACTTC.

Many counts were recorded for this clonotype. The rearrangement uses TRBV7-2 and TRBJ1-2, with 8 nucleotides matching TRBD1. Germline-derived CDR1 and CDR2 are SGHTA and FQGNSA. J lost 12 bases, V lost 1 base, and 4 bases had no gene match. The CDR3 is made up of 12 amino acids. CDR3 DNA sequence: TGTGCCAGCAGCTTAGGGACAGGGACGGACACCTTC. This gives the protein CASSLGTGTDTF.

The rearrangement uses TRBV19 and TRBJ2-4; perhaps D is TRBD1 or TRBD2 (5 bases each). In germline, CDR1 is LNHDA, CDR2 SQIVND (reference sequence). The CDR3 sequence is 15 residues long. V was clipped by 6 bases and J by 1 base, with 13 bases between them. CDR3 nucleotides: TGTGCCAGTAGACCAGGGAGCTCCGCCAAAAACATTCAGTACTTC. This sequence encodes CASRPGSSAKNIQYF.